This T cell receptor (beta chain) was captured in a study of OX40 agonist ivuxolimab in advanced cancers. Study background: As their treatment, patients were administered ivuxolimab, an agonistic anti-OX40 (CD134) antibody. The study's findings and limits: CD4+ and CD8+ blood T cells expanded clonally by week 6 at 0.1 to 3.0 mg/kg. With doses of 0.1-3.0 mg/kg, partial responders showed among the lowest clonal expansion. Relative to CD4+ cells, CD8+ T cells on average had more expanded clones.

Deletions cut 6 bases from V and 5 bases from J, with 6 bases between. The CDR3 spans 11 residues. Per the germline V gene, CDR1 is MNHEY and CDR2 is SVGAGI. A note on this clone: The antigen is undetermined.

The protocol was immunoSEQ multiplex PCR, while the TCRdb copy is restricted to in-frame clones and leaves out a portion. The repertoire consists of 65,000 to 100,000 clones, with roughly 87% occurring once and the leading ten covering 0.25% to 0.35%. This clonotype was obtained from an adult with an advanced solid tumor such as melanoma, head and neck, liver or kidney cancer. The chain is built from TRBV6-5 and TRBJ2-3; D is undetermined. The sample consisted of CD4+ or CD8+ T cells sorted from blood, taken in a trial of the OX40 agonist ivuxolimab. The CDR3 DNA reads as TGTGCCAGCAGATTTTTAGATACGCAGTATTTT. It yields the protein CASRFLDTQYF.